This entry concerns a single TCR beta chain. This sample was taken from a study of blood T cell repertoires in COVID-19. Study context: Sites in the United States, Italy and Spain provided acute and convalescent COVID-19 samples. PBMCs, B-cell-depleted T cells, or T cells provided the cDNA or gDNA that made up the material.

CDR3 length: 15 amino acids. Germline-derived CDR1 and CDR2 are SGHRS and YFSETQ. With V trimmed by 3 bases and J by 4 bases, 6 bases remained unmatched. Under the authors' procedure: Counts of nucleated cells, estimated from reference gene primer amplification, were obtained. The table came from immunoSEQ multiplex PCR; TCRdb's copy has only in-frame clones and leaves some out. V and J calls and clone size are those listed in that table; D and trimming were worked out from the DNA. Among some 150,000 clones listed, around 92% were seen once. This TCR was recovered from a man in his sixties with acute or convalescent COVID-19. The specimen sequenced was peripheral blood. J is TRBJ2-3 and V is TRBV5-1; 9 nucleotides line up with TRBD1. The CDR3 nucleotides are TGCGCCAGCAGCTCGGGACAGGGAAGACCAGATACGCAGTATTTT. Translation gives CASSSGQGRPDTQYF.